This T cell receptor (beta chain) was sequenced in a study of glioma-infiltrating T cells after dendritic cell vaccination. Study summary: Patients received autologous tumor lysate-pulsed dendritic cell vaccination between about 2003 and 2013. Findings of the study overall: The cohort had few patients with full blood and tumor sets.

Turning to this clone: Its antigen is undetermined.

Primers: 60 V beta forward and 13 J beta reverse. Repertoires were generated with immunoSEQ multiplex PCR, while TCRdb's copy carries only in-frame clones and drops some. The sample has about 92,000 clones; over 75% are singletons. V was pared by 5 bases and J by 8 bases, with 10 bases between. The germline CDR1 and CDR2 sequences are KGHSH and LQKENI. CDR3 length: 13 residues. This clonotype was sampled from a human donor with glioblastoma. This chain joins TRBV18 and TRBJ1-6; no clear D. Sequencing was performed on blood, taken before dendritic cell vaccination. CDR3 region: CASSSGPDSPLHF. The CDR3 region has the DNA TGTGCCAGCTCATCTGGGCCAGATTCACCCCTCCACTTT. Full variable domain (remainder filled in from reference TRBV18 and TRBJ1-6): NAGVMQNPRHLVRRRGQEARLRCSPMKGHSHVYWYRQLPEEGLKFMVYLQKENIIDESGMPKERFSAEFPKEGPSILRIQQVVRGDSAAYFCASSSGPDSPLHFGNGTRLTVT.